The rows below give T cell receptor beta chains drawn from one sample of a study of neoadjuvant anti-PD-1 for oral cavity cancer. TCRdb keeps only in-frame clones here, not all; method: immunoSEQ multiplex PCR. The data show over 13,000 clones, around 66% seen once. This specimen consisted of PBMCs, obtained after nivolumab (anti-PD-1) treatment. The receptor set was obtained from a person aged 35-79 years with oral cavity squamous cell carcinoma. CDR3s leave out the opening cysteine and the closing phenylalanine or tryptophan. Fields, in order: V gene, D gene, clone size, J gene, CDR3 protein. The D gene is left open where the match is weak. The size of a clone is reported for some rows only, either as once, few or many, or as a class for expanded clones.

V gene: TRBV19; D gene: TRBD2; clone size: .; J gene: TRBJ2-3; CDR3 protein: ASSQERDPRDTQY
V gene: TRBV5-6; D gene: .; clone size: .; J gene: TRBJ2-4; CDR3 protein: ASTGVGGGKNIQY
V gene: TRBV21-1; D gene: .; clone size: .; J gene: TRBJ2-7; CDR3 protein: ASSKGHDSSYEQY
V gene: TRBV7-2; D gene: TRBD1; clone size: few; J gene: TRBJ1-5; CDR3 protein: ASSPATGTQH
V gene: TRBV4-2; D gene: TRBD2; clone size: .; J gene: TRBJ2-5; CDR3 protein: ASSQEASGRAETQY
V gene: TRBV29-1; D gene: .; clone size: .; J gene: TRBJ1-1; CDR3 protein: SVDGGFMNTEAF
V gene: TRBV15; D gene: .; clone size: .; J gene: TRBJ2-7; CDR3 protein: ATSRLPWGDYEQY
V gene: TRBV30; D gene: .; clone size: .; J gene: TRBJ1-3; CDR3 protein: AWRPTGSSGNTIY
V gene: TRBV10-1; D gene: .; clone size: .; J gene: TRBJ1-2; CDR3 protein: ASSDRRMGGYT
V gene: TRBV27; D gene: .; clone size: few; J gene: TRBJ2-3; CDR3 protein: ASSPSPFQNTQY
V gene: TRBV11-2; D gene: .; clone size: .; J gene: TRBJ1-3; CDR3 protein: ASSLGRLSGNTIY
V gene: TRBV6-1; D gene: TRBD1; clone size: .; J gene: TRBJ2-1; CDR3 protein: ASSGQAGPGNEQF
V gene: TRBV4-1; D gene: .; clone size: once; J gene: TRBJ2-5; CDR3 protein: ASSQDGRGSKETQY
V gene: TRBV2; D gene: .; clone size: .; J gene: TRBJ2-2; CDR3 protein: ASSAQGGDTGELF
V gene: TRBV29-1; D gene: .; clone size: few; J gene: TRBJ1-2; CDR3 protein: SVAGLEGYT
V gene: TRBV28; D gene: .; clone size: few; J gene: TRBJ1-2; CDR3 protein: ASSSSVVGNT
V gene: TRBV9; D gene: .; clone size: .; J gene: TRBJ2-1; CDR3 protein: ASSATGNNEQF
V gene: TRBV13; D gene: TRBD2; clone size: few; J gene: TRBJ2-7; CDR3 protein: ASRRTSSYEQY
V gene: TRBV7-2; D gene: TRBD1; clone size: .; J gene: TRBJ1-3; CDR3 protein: ASSPQGAQIGSGNTIY
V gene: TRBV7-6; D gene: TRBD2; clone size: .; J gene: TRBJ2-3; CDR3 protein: ASGSMKREITDTQY
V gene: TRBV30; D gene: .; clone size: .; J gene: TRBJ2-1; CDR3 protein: AWSVSGDNEQF
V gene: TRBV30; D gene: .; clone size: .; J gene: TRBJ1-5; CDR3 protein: AWSSAGDFYSNQPQH
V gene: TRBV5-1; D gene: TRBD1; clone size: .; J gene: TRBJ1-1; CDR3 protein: ASSFWKGTGEAF
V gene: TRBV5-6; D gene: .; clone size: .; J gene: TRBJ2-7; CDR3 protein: ASSLSSSSYEQY
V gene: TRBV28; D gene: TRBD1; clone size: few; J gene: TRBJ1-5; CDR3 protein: ASSLGWGQGTKNQPQH
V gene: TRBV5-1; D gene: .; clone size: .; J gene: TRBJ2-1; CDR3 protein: ASSPRLGDNEQF
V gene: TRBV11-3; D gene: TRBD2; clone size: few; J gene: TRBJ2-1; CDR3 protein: ASSARAGEQF
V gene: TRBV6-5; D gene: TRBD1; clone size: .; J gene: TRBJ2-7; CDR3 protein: ASRTGIGYEQY
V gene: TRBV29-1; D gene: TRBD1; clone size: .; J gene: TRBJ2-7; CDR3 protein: SVSNGQGVSYEQY